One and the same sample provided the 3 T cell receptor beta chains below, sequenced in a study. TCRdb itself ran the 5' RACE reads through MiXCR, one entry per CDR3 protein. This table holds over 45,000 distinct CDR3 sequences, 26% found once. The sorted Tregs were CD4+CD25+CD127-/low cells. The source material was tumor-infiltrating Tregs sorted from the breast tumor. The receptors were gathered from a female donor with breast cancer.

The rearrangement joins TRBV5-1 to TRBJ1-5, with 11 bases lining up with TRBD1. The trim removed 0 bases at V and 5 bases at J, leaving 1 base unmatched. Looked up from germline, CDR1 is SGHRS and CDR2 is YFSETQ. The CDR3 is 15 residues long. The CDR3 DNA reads TGCGCCAGCAGCTTGGGGGACAGGGGGGATCAGCCCCAGCATTTT. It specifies CASSLGDRGDQPQHF.

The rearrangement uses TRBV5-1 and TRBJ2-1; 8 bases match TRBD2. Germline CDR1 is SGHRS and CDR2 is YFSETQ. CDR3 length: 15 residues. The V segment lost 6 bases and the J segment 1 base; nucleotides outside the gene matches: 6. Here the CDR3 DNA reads TGCGCCAGCACGGGGGGGCCGGAGTCCTACAATGAGCAGTTCTTC. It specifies CASTGGPESYNEQFF.

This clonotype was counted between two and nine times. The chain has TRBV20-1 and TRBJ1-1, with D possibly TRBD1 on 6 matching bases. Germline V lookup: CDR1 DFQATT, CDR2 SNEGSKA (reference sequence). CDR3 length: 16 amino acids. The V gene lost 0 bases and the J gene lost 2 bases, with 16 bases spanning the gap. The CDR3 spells CSAREPRGGRNTEAFF. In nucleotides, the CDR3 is TGCAGTGCTAGAGAGCCACGTGGGGGGCGAAACACTGAAGCTTTCTTT.